The source of this TCR beta chain is a study of blood T cell repertoires in COVID-19. The overall study: From T cells, B-cell-depleted T cells, or PBMCs came the material, which was cDNA or gDNA.

Source study methods: Scientists estimated how many nucleated cells there were by amplifying reference gene primers. The assay was immunoSEQ multiplex PCR, and TCRdb's table has in-frame clones only and misses some. That table gives V, J and clone size, and the DNA gave D and trimming. The table records 150,000 to 200,000 clones, around 74% of them present only once. The sample taken for sequencing was peripheral blood. The receptor comes from a man aged 70 or older with acute or convalescent COVID-19.

CDR3 amino acids: CAWHPAWGVHRNNEQFF. CDR3 sequence (DNA): TGTGCCTGGCATCCCGCTTGGGGGGTTCACCGAAACAATGAGCAGTTCTTC. The rearrangement uses TRBV30 and TRBJ2-1, with D possibly TRBD2 on 6 matching bases. Trimming took off 5 bases at V and 5 bases at J, with 25 bases between the two ends. The CDR3 is 17 amino acids. Germline CDR1 is GTSNPN and CDR2 is SVGIG (reference sequence).